A single sample gave rise to the 10 T cell receptor beta chains below, sequenced in a study of spatial heterogeneity in lung cancer. Time point in this sample: blood at routine non-recurrence follow-up after resection. MiXCR was run by TCRdb on the 5' RACE reads, yielding one entry per CDR3 protein. Here the sample spans some 16,000 distinct CDR3 sequences, about 20% being singletons. Sequences were derived from PBMCs, sampled at follow-up. Source of these receptors: a male donor with early-stage non-small cell lung cancer.

The V and J genes are TRBV27 and TRBJ1-6; D call uncertain. The germline CDR1 and CDR2 sequences are MNHEY and SMNVEV (reference sequence). The CDR3 is made up of 12 amino acids. With 1 base removed from V and 9 bases from J, the gap between germline ends came to 4 bases. This CDR3 is CASSLLGSPLHF. The CDR3 region has the DNA TGTGCCAGCAGTTTATTGGGTTCACCCCTCCACTTT.

The chain combines TRBV29-1 with TRBJ1-5; 7 positions agree with TRBD1. The CDR3 totals 15 residues. The J segment lost 2 bases and the V segment lost 0 bases, leaving 4 bases of the junction unmatched. The germline V gene has CDR1 SQVTM and CDR2 ANQGSEA. CDR3 nucleotides: TGCAGCGTTGAAGAAACAGGGGATCGCAATCAGCCCCAGCATTTT. It encodes CSVEETGDRNQPQHF. The full variable domain, in which reference TRBV29-1 and TRBJ1-5 provide the parts outside the CDR3, is SAVISQKPSRDICQRGTSLTIQCQVDSQVTMMFWYRQQPGQSLTLIATANQGSEATYESGFVIDKFPISRPNLTFSTLTVSNMSPEDSSIYLCSVEETGDRNQPQHFGDGTRLSIL.

The rearrangement joins TRBV13 to TRBJ1-5, with TRBD1 identical over 9 bases. CDR1 is PRHDT and CDR2 is FYEKMQ in the germline V gene (reference sequence). The CDR3 is 15 residues long. V lost 5 bases and J lost 4; bases outside the gene matches: 6. The DNA of the CDR3 is TGTGCCAGCAGCCAACGACAGGGGGGGAATCAGCCCCAGCATTTT. Protein sequence: CASSQRQGGNQPQHF.

The chain joins TRBV5-5 to TRBJ1-4; D gene ambiguous. Germline V gene lookup returns CDR1 SGHKS and CDR2 YYEKEE (reference sequence). There are 15 residues in the CDR3. The V end was cut by 5 bases, the J end by 4 bases, with 15 bases between. The CDR3 region has the DNA TGTGCCAGCAGTCCCCTGGGCGGTCATAATGAAAAACTGTTTTTT. Amino acids: CASSPLGGHNEKLFF.

This clonotype was recorded once. A single base separates this from a much larger clone, so it may be a read error. The CDR3 protein is CASSQNEWGLFYGHTF. In nucleotides, the CDR3 is TGTGCCAGCAGCCAGAATGAGTGGGGGCTTTTTTATGGCCACACCTTC. The chain employs TRBV3-1 and TRBJ1-2; D is perhaps TRBD1 (6 bases). Germline V gives CDR1 LGHDT, CDR2 YNNKEL (reference sequence). This CDR3 has 16 amino acids. Drawing the rest from reference TRBV3-1 and TRBJ1-2, the complete variable domain is DTAVSQTPKYLVTQMGNDKSIKCEQNLGHDTMYWYKQDSKKFLKIMFSYNNKELIINETVPNRFSPKSPDKAHLNLHINSLELGDSAVYFCASSQNEWGLFYGHTFGSGTRLTVV.

Sample share makes this clonotype medium-sized (0.01 to 0.1%). The chain's CDR3 is CASSPSSSPYRGYTGELFF. CDR3 nucleotide sequence: TGTGCCAGCAGCCCCAGTTCTTCCCCTTACAGGGGGTACACCGGGGAGCTGTTTTTT. The chain couples TRBV7-3 to TRBJ2-2, with TRBD1 matching 8 bases. Germline loops: CDR1 SGHTA, CDR2 FQGTGA. The CDR3 consists of 19 residues. J was trimmed by 3 bases and V by 5 bases; bases with no gene match: 17.

This rearrangement joins TRBV4-1 to TRBJ2-7; no clear D. The CDR3 has 12 amino acids. Germline V gives CDR1 MGHRA, CDR2 YSYEKL. Trimming shortened V by 1 base and J by 7 bases, and 8 bases separated the two germline ends. CDR3 sequence (DNA): TGCGCCAGCAGCCAAGCGCTTTCGGAGCAGTACTTC. This translates into CASSQALSEQYF.

This clonotype is deemed medium-sized. As DNA, the CDR3 is TGCAGTGCTAGAACCGGGACTAGCGGGGGGCAGTACTTC. It encodes CSARTGTSGGQYF. V usage is TRBV20-1 and J usage is TRBJ2-7; 14 bases are shared with TRBD2. The CDR3 runs 13 residues. The V and J ends lost 2 bases and 9 bases, in that order; junction bases with no gene match: 3. Germline V gene sequence: CDR1 DFQATT, CDR2 SNEGSKA (reference sequence).

This chain uses TRBV2 with TRBJ2-7, with D unclear. The germline V gene has CDR1 SNHLY and CDR2 FYNNEI. CDR3 size: 10 residues. Trimming stripped 3 bases from V and 3 bases from J, with 0 bases between. This CDR3 reads CASSDYEQYF. The CDR3 nucleotides read TGTGCCAGCAGTGACTACGAGCAGTACTTC.

Many counts were recorded for this clonotype. The chain employs TRBV14 and TRBJ2-1; D possibly uses TRBD1 or TRBD2 (6 bases each). Trimming left V 0 bases short and J 0 bases short, with 12 bases between. Germline CDR1 is SGHDN and CDR2 is FVKESK. The CDR3 is made up of 17 amino acids. CDR3 DNA sequence: TGTGCCAGCAGCCAAGATCGTTGGGGGGCCTCCTACAATGAGCAGTTCTTC. It codes for CASSQDRWGASYNEQFF.